This TCR beta chain was identified in a study of cytomegalovirus exposure and HLA in healthy donors. As for the study in general: There were roughly 110 million unique TCR beta sequences, drawn from 200 million or so T cells, in an earlier analysis. The study's findings and limits: Overall, about 160 TCR beta chains were annotated as cytomegalovirus-associated.

There are a few counts of this clone. Antigen: not known. This PCR relied on a set of 60 Vbeta primers and 13 Jbeta primers. Measured with immunoSEQ multiplex PCR; TCRdb has only the in-frame clones, and not every one. The sample contains 99,000 or so clones, approximately 82% of which appear only once. This CDR3 is built from 14 residues. The ends lost 8 bases at V and 7 bases at J; junction bases unmatched: 12. CDR1 and CDR2 (germline): ENHRY, SYGVKD. The specimen was PBMCs. The sequence was collected from a man in his forties or fifties in good health and CMV-seropositive. The chain couples TRBV10-3 to TRBJ2-7; 9 bases are shared with TRBD2. The CDR3 protein is CAIGEAGGSGEQYF. The CDR3 DNA follows: TGTGCCATCGGGGAAGCGGGGGGAAGTGGGGAGCAGTACTTC.